The clone carrying this T cell receptor (beta chain) was picked up many times. Germline V gene sequence: CDR1 SGDLS, CDR2 YYNGEE. The trim removed 3 bases at V and 5 bases at J, leaving 3 bases unmatched. The length of the CDR3 is 14 residues. This record belongs to a study of cytomegalovirus exposure and HLA in healthy donors. PCR was performed using 60 Vbeta and 13 Jbeta primers. The method was immunoSEQ multiplex PCR; TCRdb's version includes in-frame clones alone and lacks a portion of them. The table records roughly 100,000 clones, 10% of them present only once. This clonotype originated in a man aged 35 to 55 in good health and CMV-seropositive. This chain links TRBV9 with TRBJ1-2; 11 nucleotides align to TRBD1. The sample taken for sequencing was PBMCs. CDR3 nucleotide sequence: TGTGCCAGCAGCGCAGGGACAGGGGGTTATGGCTACACCTTC. Translating gives CASSAGTGGYGYTF. The full variable domain, rest sourced from reference TRBV9 and TRBJ1-2, is DSGVTQTPKHLITATGQRVTLRCSPRSGDLSVYWYQQSLDQGLQFLIQYYNGEERAKGNILERFSAQQFPDLHSELNLSSLELGDSALYFCASSAGTGGYGYTFGSGTRLTVV.